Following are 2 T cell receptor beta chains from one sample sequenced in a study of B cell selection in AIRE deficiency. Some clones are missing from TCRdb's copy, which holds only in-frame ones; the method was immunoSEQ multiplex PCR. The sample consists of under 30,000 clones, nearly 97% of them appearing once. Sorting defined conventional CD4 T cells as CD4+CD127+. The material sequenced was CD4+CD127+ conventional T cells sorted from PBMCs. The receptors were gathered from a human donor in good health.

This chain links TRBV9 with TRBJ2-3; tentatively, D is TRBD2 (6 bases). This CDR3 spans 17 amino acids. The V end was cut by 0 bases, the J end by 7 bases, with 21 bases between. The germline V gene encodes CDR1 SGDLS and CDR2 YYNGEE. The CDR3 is CASSVVSSAGTKNTQYF. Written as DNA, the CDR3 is TGTGCCAGCAGCGTAGTTTCGAGTGCGGGGACCAAGAATACGCAGTATTTT.

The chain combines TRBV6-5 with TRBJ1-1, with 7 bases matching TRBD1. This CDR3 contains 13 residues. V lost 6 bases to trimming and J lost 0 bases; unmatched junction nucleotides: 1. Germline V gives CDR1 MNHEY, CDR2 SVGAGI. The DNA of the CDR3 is TGTGCCAGCAGAGACAGGGTGAACACTGAAGCTTTCTTT. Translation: CASRDRVNTEAFF.